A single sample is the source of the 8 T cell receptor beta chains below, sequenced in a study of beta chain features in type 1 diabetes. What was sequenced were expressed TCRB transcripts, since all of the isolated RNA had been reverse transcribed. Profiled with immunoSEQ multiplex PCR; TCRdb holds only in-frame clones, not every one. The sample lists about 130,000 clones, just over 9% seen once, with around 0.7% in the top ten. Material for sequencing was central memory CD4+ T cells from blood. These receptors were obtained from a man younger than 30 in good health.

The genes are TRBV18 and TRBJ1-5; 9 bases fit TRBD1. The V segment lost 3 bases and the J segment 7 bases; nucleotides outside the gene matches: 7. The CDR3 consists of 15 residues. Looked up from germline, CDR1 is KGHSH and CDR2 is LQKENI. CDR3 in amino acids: CASSPGQGEGQPQHF. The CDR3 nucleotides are TGTGCCAGCTCACCGGGACAGGGCGAGGGCCAGCCCCAGCATTTT. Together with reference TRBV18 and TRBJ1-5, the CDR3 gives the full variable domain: NAGVMQNPRHLVRRRGQEARLRCSPMKGHSHVYWYRQLPEEGLKFMVYLQKENIIDESGMPKERFSAEFPKEGPSILRIQQVVRGDSAAYFCASSPGQGEGQPQHFGDGTRLSIL.

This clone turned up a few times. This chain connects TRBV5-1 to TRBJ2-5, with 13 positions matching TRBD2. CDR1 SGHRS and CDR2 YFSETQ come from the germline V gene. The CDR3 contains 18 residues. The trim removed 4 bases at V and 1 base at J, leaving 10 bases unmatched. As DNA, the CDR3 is TGCGCCAGCAGCGATCCCGGGACTAGCGGGGTCCTCCAAGAGACCCAGTACTTC. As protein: CASSDPGTSGVLQETQYF.

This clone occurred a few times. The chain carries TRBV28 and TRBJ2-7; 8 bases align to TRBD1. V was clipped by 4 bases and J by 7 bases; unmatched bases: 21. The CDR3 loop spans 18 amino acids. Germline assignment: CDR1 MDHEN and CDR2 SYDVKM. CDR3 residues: CASSSLTYGPGQVFEQYF. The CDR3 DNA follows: TGTGCCAGCAGTTCCCTTACCTACGGCCCGGGACAGGTATTTGAGCAGTACTTC.

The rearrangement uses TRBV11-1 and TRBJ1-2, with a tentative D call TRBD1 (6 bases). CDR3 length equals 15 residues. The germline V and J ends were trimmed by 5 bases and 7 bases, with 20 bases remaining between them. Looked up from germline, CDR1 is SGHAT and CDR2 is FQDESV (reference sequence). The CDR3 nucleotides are TGTGCCAGCAGCCCAAACCAGGGACACACCGGTGGCTACACCTTC. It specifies CASSPNQGHTGGYTF.

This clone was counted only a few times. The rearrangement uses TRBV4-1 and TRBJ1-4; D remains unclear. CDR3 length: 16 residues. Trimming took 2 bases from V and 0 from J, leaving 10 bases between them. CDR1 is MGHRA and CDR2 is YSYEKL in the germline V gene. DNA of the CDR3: TGCGCCAGCAGCCAATTCCGTCAGACAACTAATGAAAAACTGTTTTTT. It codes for CASSQFRQTTNEKLFF.

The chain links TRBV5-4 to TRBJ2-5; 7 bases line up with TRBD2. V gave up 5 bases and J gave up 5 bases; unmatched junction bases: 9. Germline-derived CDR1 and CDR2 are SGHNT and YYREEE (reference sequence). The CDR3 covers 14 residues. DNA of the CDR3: TGTGCCAGCAGACCTGACTGGGGGGGGGAGACCCAGTACTTC. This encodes CASRPDWGGETQYF.

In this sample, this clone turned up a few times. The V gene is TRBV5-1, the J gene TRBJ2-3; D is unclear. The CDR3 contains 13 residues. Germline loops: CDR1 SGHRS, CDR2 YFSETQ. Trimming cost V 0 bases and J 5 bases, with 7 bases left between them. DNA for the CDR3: TGCGCCAGCAGCTTGGTTCCGGGAGATACGCAGTATTTT. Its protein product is CASSLVPGDTQYF.

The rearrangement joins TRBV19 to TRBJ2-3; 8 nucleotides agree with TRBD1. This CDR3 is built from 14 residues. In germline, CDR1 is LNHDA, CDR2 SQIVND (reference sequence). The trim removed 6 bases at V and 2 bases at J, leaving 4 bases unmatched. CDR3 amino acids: CASRTGDITDTQYF. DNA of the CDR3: TGTGCCAGTAGGACAGGGGACATCACAGATACGCAGTATTTT.